The rows below give T cell receptor beta chains drawn from one sample of a study of T-cell memory formation after mild COVID-19. Via MiXCR, TCRdb re-called the 5' RACE reads, giving one row per CDR3 protein. The sample consists of about 560,000 distinct CDR3 sequences, about 18% of them appearing once. What was sequenced was PBMCs or a T cell subset sorted from them (not recorded which). The source is an adult woman who had mild COVID-19 (a few samples of this study predate the infection). Cell type and time point are not known. CDR3s include the opening cysteine and the closing phenylalanine or tryptophan. The order of the fields is V gene, clone size, CDR3 length, J gene, D gene, CDR3 protein, CDR3 DNA. The D gene is left open where the match is weak. Clone size is shown for a subset of rows, as once, few, many or a class of expanded clone.

V: TRBV2
size: -
length: 18
J: TRBJ2-4
D: TRBD1
CDR3: CASSPLRQGEEAKNIQYF
DNA: TGTGCCAGCAGTCCTCTGAGACAGGGCGAGGAGGCCAAAAACATTCAGTACTTC

V: TRBV7-9
size: few
length: 15
J: TRBJ2-7
D: TRBD1
CDR3: CASSFRRQGILEQYF
DNA: TGTGCCAGCAGCTTCCGACGACAGGGCATCCTCGAGCAGTACTTC

V: TRBV7-2
size: -
length: 18
J: TRBJ2-3
D: -
CDR3: CASSLGFPPGIPTDTQYF
DNA: TGTGCCAGCAGCTTAGGATTTCCGCCGGGTATCCCCACAGATACGCAGTATTTT

V: TRBV29-1
size: many
length: 12
J: TRBJ1-2
D: -
CDR3: CSVVKGTYGYTF
DNA: TGCAGCGTTGTGAAGGGTACCTATGGCTACACCTTC

V: TRBV5-5
size: -
length: 15
J: TRBJ1-1
D: -
CDR3: CASSQLLSGGTEAFF
DNA: TGTGCCAGCAGCCAGCTTCTATCCGGGGGCACTGAAGCTTTCTTT

V: TRBV27
size: few
length: 14
J: TRBJ2-7
D: -
CDR3: CASSITTGSHEQYF
DNA: TGTGCCAGCAGTATAACTACAGGGAGCCACGAGCAGTACTTC

V: TRBV5-1
size: few
length: 17
J: TRBJ2-3
D: TRBD2
CDR3: CASSLARTSGKADTQYF
DNA: TGCGCCAGCAGCTTGGCCAGGACTAGCGGGAAGGCAGATACGCAGTATTTT

V: TRBV4-2
size: few
length: 15
J: TRBJ2-7
D: -
CDR3: CASSQEKQGPYEQYF
DNA: TGTGCCAGCAGCCAAGAAAAGCAGGGGCCCTACGAGCAGTACTTC

V: TRBV12-3/TRBV12-4
size: -
length: 14
J: TRBJ2-1
D: TRBD2
CDR3: CASSFGTSPIEQFF
DNA: TGTGCCAGCAGTTTCGGGACTAGCCCGATTGAGCAGTTCTTC

V: TRBV5-1
size: few
length: 14
J: TRBJ2-1
D: -
CDR3: CASSLGAGFDEQFF
DNA: TGCGCCAGCAGCTTGGGAGCAGGGTTCGATGAGCAGTTCTTC

V: TRBV7-2
size: -
length: 15
J: TRBJ2-2
D: TRBD2
CDR3: CASSLTLAGIGELFF
DNA: TGTGCCAGCAGCTTAACGCTAGCGGGGATAGGGGAGCTGTTTTTT

V: TRBV9
size: -
length: 14
J: TRBJ1-1
D: -
CDR3: CASSPGPRNTEAFF
DNA: TGTGCCAGCAGCCCTGGACCGAGGAACACTGAAGCTTTCTTT

V: TRBV6-2/TRBV6-3
size: -
length: 14
J: TRBJ2-7
D: TRBD2
CDR3: CASSPLKRDAEQYF
DNA: TGTGCCAGCAGTCCACTAAAGCGGGATGCCGAGCAGTACTTC

V: TRBV12-3/TRBV12-4
size: -
length: 16
J: TRBJ1-4
D: -
CDR3: CASSPSWGETNEKLFF
DNA: TGTGCCAGCAGTCCCTCGTGGGGAGAAACTAATGAAAAACTGTTTTTT